Each of the 30 T cell receptor beta chains below was sequenced from the same sample in a study of beta chain features in type 1 diabetes. Findings and caveats of the study: A moderate, significant TCRB CDR3 shortening appeared in type 1 diabetes across four CD4+ subsets.

All of the isolated RNA was reverse transcribed, so expressed TCRB transcripts were sequenced. This table comes from immunoSEQ multiplex PCR, and its TCRdb copy is limited to in-frame clones, with some not included. This table holds 500,000 to 850,000 clones, over 12% found once. No antigen is known for these receptors. The sample consisted of naive CD4+ T cells from blood. Every receptor here comes from a man between 18 and 35 years old with type 1 diabetes.

This clone was observed a few times. The J gene is TRBJ1-2, the V gene TRBV5-4, with D possibly TRBD1 on 6 matching bases. Trimming left V 1 base short and J 3 bases short, with 7 bases between. Germline CDR1 SGHNT, CDR2 YYREEE (reference sequence). The CDR3 sequence is 13 residues long. CDR3 nucleotide sequence: TGTGCCAGCAGCTTGACAGGGCACTATGGCTACACCTTC. Encoded protein: CASSLTGHYGYTF.

The J gene is TRBJ1-1, the V gene TRBV29-1, with D perhaps matching TRBD1 (5 bases). This CDR3 contains 12 residues. Germline V gene data show CDR1 as SQVTM and CDR2 as ANQGSEA. Trimming took 6 bases from V and 1 from J, leaving 9 bases between them. This chain's CDR3 is CSVGGTNTEAFF. The CDR3 bases are TGCAGCGTGGGGGGGACGAACACTGAAGCTTTCTTT.

With regard to this clone: Distinct nucleotide sequences in the sample also encode this CDR3. V usage is TRBV20-1 and J usage is TRBJ1-2, with D tentatively TRBD1 (6 bases). Germline loops: CDR1 DFQATT, CDR2 SNEGSKA (reference sequence). The CDR3 has 11 residues. V was trimmed by 5 bases and J by 7 bases, leaving 11 bases between them. The CDR3 coding sequence is TGCAGTGCTCGTACAGGGAGTGGCTACACCTTC. The encoded protein is CSARTGSGYTF.

To note about this clone: The germline gene is not matched at one end of the junction; a read error may be the cause. The chain links TRBV5-6 to TRBJ1-1; 9 bases match TRBD1. This CDR3 spans 15 amino acids. Germline V gene data show CDR1 as SGHDT and CDR2 as YYEEEE. The CDR3 loop reads CASSLPGTGRTGAFF. The CDR3 DNA is TGTGCCAGCAGCTTACCCGGGACAGGGAGGACTGGAGCTTTCTTT.

This rearrangement joins TRBV9 to TRBJ1-2; D is unclear. CDR1 is SGDLS, CDR2 YYNGEE, per germline. The V end lost 7 bases, the J end lost 5 bases, and 12 bases lay between the germline ends. The CDR3 has 12 residues. The CDR3 DNA reads as TGTGCCAGCGGGAGTGCGAATTATGGCTACACCTTC. Residues: CASGSANYGYTF.

The DNA for the CDR3 is TGTGCCAGCAGTCCCCCCCCGCGTAATGAGCAGTTCTTC. It codes for CASSPPPRNEQFF. This chain uses TRBV7-2 with TRBJ2-1; D remains ambiguous. V was cut by 6 bases and J by 7 bases, with 13 bases left in between. CDR1 is SGHTA, CDR2 FQGNSA, per germline. The CDR3 consists of 13 residues. The full variable domain, completed using reference TRBV7-2 and TRBJ2-1, is GAGVSQSPSNKVTEKGKDVELRCDPISGHTALYWYRQSLGQGLEFLIYFQGNSAPDKSGLPSDRFSAERTGGSVSTLTIQRTQQEDSAVYLCASSPPPRNEQFFGPGTRLTVL.

The rearrangement joins TRBV7-9 to TRBJ1-5, with TRBD1 matching over 8 bases. CDR3 length: 15 amino acids. Germline V CDR1 and CDR2: SEHNR, FQNEAQ (reference sequence). Germline trimming cut 5 bases from V and 7 bases from J; bases unmatched to any gene: 10. CDR3 nucleotide sequence: TGTGCCAGCAGCCCGACGCAGGGGGCTGGGCAGCCCCAGCATTTT. This codes for CASSPTQGAGQPQHF.

This rearrangement joins TRBV27 to TRBJ2-7; 8 nucleotides align to TRBD1. Per the germline V gene, CDR1 is MNHEY and CDR2 is SMNVEV (reference sequence). V trimming: 3 bases; J trimming: 0 bases; junction bases outside the gene matches: 7. The CDR3 covers 16 residues. In DNA form, the CDR3 reads TGTGCCAGCAGTTTTTCGACGGACAGGGCCTCCTACGAGCAGTACTTC. Protein: CASSFSTDRASYEQYF.

Details on this clone: Other DNA sequences within the sample encode an identical CDR3. V gene TRBV29-1 combines with J gene TRBJ1-1; no definite D call. CDR1 SQVTM and CDR2 ANQGSEA come from the germline V gene. The CDR3 totals 13 residues. V shed 3 bases and J shed 0 bases, with 8 bases lying between them. This chain's CDR3 is CSVDGQMNTEAFF. The CDR3 nucleotides read TGCAGCGTTGACGGCCAGATGAACACTGAAGCTTTCTTT.

The sample holds a few counts of this clone. This sequence joins TRBV12-5 and TRBJ2-4; the match to TRBD1 covers 7 bases. Germline V gene data show CDR1 as LGHNT and CDR2 as FRNRAP. V lost 3 bases, J lost 0 bases, and 11 bases stayed unmatched. This CDR3 region has 18 residues. The CDR3 DNA sequence: TGTGCTAGTGGTTTAAAGAATCGGGACAGACTAGCCAAAAACATTCAGTACTTC. As protein: CASGLKNRDRLAKNIQYF.

The chain uses TRBV28 and TRBJ1-4; possible D gene TRBD1, 5 bases. The germline V and J ends were trimmed by 4 bases and 4 bases, with 13 bases remaining between them. The CDR3 sequence is 15 residues long. CDR1 is MDHEN, CDR2 SYDVKM, per germline. The CDR3 DNA is TGTGCCAGCAGTTCCCTGACAGAAGATAATGAAAAACTGTTTTTT. The encoded protein is CASSSLTEDNEKLFF. The full variable domain, with the rest looked up from reference TRBV28 and TRBJ1-4, is DVKVTQSSRYLVKRTGEKVFLECVQDMDHENMFWYRQDPGLGLRLIYFSYDVKMKEKGDIPEGYSVSREKKERFSLILESASTNQTSMYLCASSSLTEDNEKLFFGSGTQLSVL.

The genes are TRBV15 and TRBJ2-6; 7 nucleotides agree with TRBD1. Germline CDR1 is LNHNV and CDR2 is YYDKDF (reference sequence). This CDR3 comprises 18 residues. J gave up 0 bases and V 5 bases, and 10 bases lay outside the gene matches. CDR3 in amino acids: CATSAPGTAISGANVLTF. CDR3 coding DNA: TGTGCCACCAGCGCTCCCGGGACAGCGATCTCTGGGGCCAACGTCCTGACTTTC.

This clone was picked up a small number of times. The chain combines TRBV7-2 with TRBJ2-5; TRBD1 matches at 10 bases. Losses at the gene ends were 4 bases for V and 3 bases for J; bases not matched to a gene: 2. CDR1 is SGHTA and CDR2 is FQGNSA in the germline V gene. This CDR3 spans 14 amino acids. CDR3 protein: CASSSGTGEETQYF. The CDR3 DNA is TGTGCCAGCAGCTCCGGGACAGGGGAAGAGACCCAGTACTTC. The full variable domain, rest sourced from reference TRBV7-2 and TRBJ2-5, is GAGVSQSPSNKVTEKGKDVELRCDPISGHTALYWYRQSLGQGLEFLIYFQGNSAPDKSGLPSDRFSAERTGGSVSTLTIQRTQQEDSAVYLCASSSGTGEETQYFGPGTRLLVL.

The V and J genes are TRBV9 and TRBJ2-3; no clear D gene. Trimming shortened V by 0 bases and J by 2 bases, and 13 bases separated the two germline ends. CDR3 length equals 16 residues. The germline V gene encodes CDR1 SGDLS and CDR2 YYNGEE. CDR3 coding DNA: TGTGCCAGCAGCGTAGTAGAAGTCGTGGCCACAGATACGCAGTATTTT. Translating gives CASSVVEVVATDTQYF.

This clone was detected a few times. The CDR3 spells CASRDRLAYSYEQYF. CDR3 sequence (DNA): TGTGCCAGCAGGGATCGACTAGCGTATTCCTACGAGCAGTACTTC. The chain uses TRBV6-1 and TRBJ2-7; 8 bases align to TRBD2. Germline lookup yields CDR1 MNHNS and CDR2 SASEGT. The CDR3 consists of 15 residues. The ends lost 6 bases at V and 1 base at J; junction bases unmatched: 8.

The V gene is TRBV6-5, the J gene TRBJ1-2; D remains unclear. Germline assignment: CDR1 MNHEY and CDR2 SVGAGI. V dropped 0 bases and J dropped 5 bases, with 10 bases sitting between them. The CDR3 consists of 14 residues. The CDR3 spells CASSYSGRPYGYTF. The DNA of the CDR3 is TGTGCCAGCAGTTACTCAGGCCGACCTTATGGCTACACCTTC.

V is TRBV30 and J is TRBJ1-1; a weak D match, TRBD1 (6 bases). V lost 7 bases to trimming and J lost 1 base, with 13 bases between them. The CDR3 spans 13 residues. From germline, CDR1 is GTSNPN and CDR2 SVGIG (reference sequence). The CDR3 bases are TGTGCCTCCAAACAGGGATCGAACACTGAAGCTTTCTTT. Residues: CASKQGSNTEAFF.

This clone was seen a handful of times. The chain recombines TRBV5-1 with TRBJ2-7; 10 bases line up with TRBD1. Per germline, CDR1 SGHRS and CDR2 YFSETQ. V lost 5 bases to trimming and J lost 2 bases; unmatched junction nucleotides: 4. The CDR3 is 14 amino acids. The CDR3 DNA is TGCGCCAGCAGGTCCGGGACAGGGGCCTACGAGCAGTACTTC. Translating gives CASRSGTGAYEQYF.

The genes are TRBV25-1 and TRBJ1-2, with a weak D call TRBD1 (5 bases). V gave up 3 bases and J gave up 3 bases, with 11 bases separating them. The CDR3 is 14 residues long. Germline lookup yields CDR1 MGHDK and CDR2 SYGVNS. The CDR3 DNA reads TGTGCCAGCAGTGAGGGGGGTTTTTACTATGGCTACACCTTC. This sequence encodes CASSEGGFYYGYTF.

The chain has TRBV7-2 and TRBJ2-3; TRBD1 aligns across 9 bases. With 5 bases clipped from V and 4 bases from J, the junction kept 4 bases outside the gene matches. CDR1 SGHTA and CDR2 FQGNSA come from the germline V gene. CDR3 length equals 14 residues. The CDR3 sequence: CASSRDREADTQYF. The CDR3 DNA reads as TGTGCCAGCAGCAGGGACAGGGAAGCAGATACGCAGTATTTT.

This clone appeared a few times. The chain combines TRBV5-6 with TRBJ1-5; 11 nucleotides align to TRBD1. The V gene end was trimmed by 4 bases and the J gene end by 6 bases; junction bases not matched to a gene: 12. The germline V gene encodes CDR1 SGHDT and CDR2 YYEEEE. CDR3 size: 17 residues. The CDR3 DNA reads TGTGCCAGCAGCCGTCGCGCGGGACAGGGGGGAGGTCAGCCCCAGCATTTT. This codes for CASSRRAGQGGGQPQHF.

The rearrangement links TRBV9 to TRBJ2-3, with 9 bases identical to TRBD1. Germline CDR1 and CDR2: SGDLS and YYNGEE. The CDR3 spans 16 residues. The V segment lost 2 bases and the J segment 5 bases; nucleotides outside the gene matches: 9. The DNA for the CDR3 is TGTGCCAGCAGCGTTCCGGGACAGGGATTTGGAGATACGCAGTATTTT. Encoded protein: CASSVPGQGFGDTQYF.

The J gene is TRBJ1-2, the V gene TRBV25-1; D uncertain. With 0 bases removed from V and 8 bases from J, the gap between germline ends came to 13 bases. The germline V gene encodes CDR1 MGHDK and CDR2 SYGVNS. CDR3 length: 14 residues. CDR3 DNA sequence: TGTGCCAGCAGTGAATATCTTCGGGAGAGGGGCTACACCTTC. Encoded protein: CASSEYLRERGYTF.

The gene calls are TRBV30 and TRBJ1-2, with unresolved D. V lost 5 bases and J lost 3, with 10 bases in between. This CDR3 comprises 12 residues. Germline V CDR1 and CDR2: GTSNPN, SVGIG (reference sequence). The CDR3 is CAWYRPYYGYTF. CDR3 in DNA: TGTGCCTGGTATCGACCGTACTATGGCTACACCTTC. Based on the CDR3 plus reference TRBV30 and TRBJ1-2, the full variable domain is SQTIHQWPATLVQPVGSPLSLECTVEGTSNPNLYWYRQAAGRGLQLLFYSVGIGQISSEVPQNLSASRPQDRQFILSSKKLLLSDSGFYLCAWYRPYYGYTFGSGTRLTVV.

This clone was recorded a few times. The chain carries TRBV5-1 and TRBJ2-5, with a tentative D call TRBD2 (6 bases). V dropped 3 bases and J dropped 3 bases, with 12 bases sitting between them. The CDR3 spans 14 residues. CDR1 is SGHRS and CDR2 is YFSETQ in the germline V gene. CDR3 sequence: CASSSGTAEETQYF. CDR3 bases: TGCGCCAGCAGCTCGGGGACTGCGGAAGAGACCCAGTACTTC.

The chain couples TRBV4-2 to TRBJ2-3; TRBD1 might be the D (6 bases). The CDR3 consists of 14 residues. Germline CDR1 and CDR2: LGHNA and YNFKEQ. Trimming took off 4 bases at V and 1 base at J, with 9 bases between the two ends. The CDR3 region has the DNA TGTGCCAGCAGCCCGGACAGCCGCACAGATACGCAGTATTTT. Protein product: CASSPDSRTDTQYF.

Only a few counts were recorded for this clone. This chain links TRBV5-1 with TRBJ2-7; D could derive from TRBD1 or TRBD2 (6 bases each). V lost 0 bases to trimming and J lost 2 bases, with 15 bases between them. Germline V gene sequence: CDR1 SGHRS, CDR2 YFSETQ. The CDR3 runs to 16 residues. The CDR3 region is CASSLEGGAGAYEQYF. The DNA of the CDR3 is TGCGCCAGCAGCTTGGAAGGCGGGGCAGGGGCCTACGAGCAGTACTTC.

There are a few counts of this clone. V gene TRBV30 combines with J gene TRBJ2-1, with TRBD1 as a possible D gene (6 bases). Germline V gene data show CDR1 as GTSNPN and CDR2 as SVGIG (reference sequence). Trimming shortened V by 4 bases and J by 9 bases, and 22 bases separated the two germline ends. This CDR3 is 15 amino acids long. The CDR3 nucleotides read TGTGCCTGGAATCGACAGGCACCACCCGAGGGTGAGCAGTTCTTC. Translation: CAWNRQAPPEGEQFF.

Regarding this clone: The junction does not match germline at one end; this may be a read error. CDR3 nucleotide sequence: TGTGCCAGCAGTTACCCCGCCTCCTCCGAGCAGTACTTC. It yields the protein CASSYPASSEQYF. The chain recombines TRBV6-5 with TRBJ2-7; D is undetermined. Germline V lookup: CDR1 MNHEY, CDR2 SVGAGI. The CDR3 loop spans 13 amino acids.

The genes are TRBV30 and TRBJ1-2, with 7 bases aligning to TRBD1. CDR3 length: 15 amino acids. Germline V gives CDR1 GTSNPN, CDR2 SVGIG (reference sequence). The junction had 13 bases not matched to a gene; V was cut back by 5 bases and J by 4 bases. The CDR3 is CAWDPDRVMSYGYTF. CDR3 nucleotide sequence: TGTGCCTGGGACCCTGACAGGGTGATGAGCTATGGCTACACCTTC. The full variable domain, rest sourced from reference TRBV30 and TRBJ1-2, is SQTIHQWPATLVQPVGSPLSLECTVEGTSNPNLYWYRQAAGRGLQLLFYSVGIGQISSEVPQNLSASRPQDRQFILSSKKLLLSDSGFYLCAWDPDRVMSYGYTFGSGTRLTVV.